This TCR beta chain was found in a study of T-cell reconstitution after alpha-beta-depleted transplantation in children. TCRbeta library preparation incorporated unique molecular identifiers. TCRdb ran MiXCR on the PCR reads and lists one entry per CDR3 protein. This sample has some 490,000 distinct CDR3 sequences, with about an eighth found just once. Of note for this clonotype: The junction and the germline gene differ at one end; a read error may be behind it.

The clonotype comes from a human donor who donated a stem cell graft to a child with combined immunodeficiency. The sequences come from PBMCs from the stem cell graft donor, collected from the stem cell graft.

In DNA, the CDR3 is TGCGCCAGCATCTTGGCCGGCTCTACAGGGAGCTACGAGCAGTACTTC. Translated: CASILAGSTGSYEQYF. The rearrangement links TRBV5-1 to TRBJ2-7, with D possibly being TRBD1 (6 bases). Per germline, CDR1 SGHRS and CDR2 YFSETQ. The CDR3 extends over 16 amino acids.